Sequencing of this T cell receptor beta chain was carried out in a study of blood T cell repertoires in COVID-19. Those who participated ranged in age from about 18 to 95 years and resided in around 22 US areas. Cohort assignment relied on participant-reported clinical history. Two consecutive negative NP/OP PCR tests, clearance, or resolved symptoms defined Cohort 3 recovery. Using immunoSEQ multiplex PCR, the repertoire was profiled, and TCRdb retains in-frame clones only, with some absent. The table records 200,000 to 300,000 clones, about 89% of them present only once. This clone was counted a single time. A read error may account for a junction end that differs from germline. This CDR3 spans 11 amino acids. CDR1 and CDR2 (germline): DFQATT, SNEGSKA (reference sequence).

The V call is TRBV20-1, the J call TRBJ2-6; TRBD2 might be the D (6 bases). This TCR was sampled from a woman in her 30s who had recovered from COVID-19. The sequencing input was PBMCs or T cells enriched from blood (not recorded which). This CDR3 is CSASGGNVLTF. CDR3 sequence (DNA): TGCAGTGCTAGCGGGGGCAACGTCCTGACTTTC.